This entry lists 9 T cell receptor beta chains sequenced from one sample in a study of cytotoxic CD8 clonotypes in ibrutinib-treated CLL. Method: immunoSEQ multiplex PCR; TCRdb's copy keeps in-frame clones and lacks some. This sample has approximately 60,000 clones; around 60% occur once, and the top ten carry approximately 20%. The input for sequencing was PBMCs, taken after 24 months of ibrutinib treatment. The receptors come from a human donor with chronic lymphocytic leukemia.

This chain uses TRBV18 with TRBJ2-7; TRBD2 matches 10 bases. J gave up 5 bases and V 1 base, and 8 bases lay outside the gene matches. There are 16 residues in the CDR3. Germline V CDR1 and CDR2: KGHSH, LQKENI. Here the CDR3 reads CASSPLYGLAGDEQYF. CDR3 sequence (DNA): TGTGCCAGCTCACCACTATACGGGCTAGCGGGAGACGAGCAGTACTTC.

This clone was detected ten times or more. The V and J genes are TRBV18 and TRBJ2-2; D gene uncertain. The germline V and J ends were trimmed by 1 base and 7 bases, with 16 bases remaining between them. The germline gives CDR1 KGHSH, CDR2 LQKENI. The CDR3 spans 16 residues. The CDR3 sequence: CASSPQLVSTGGELFF. In DNA form, the CDR3 reads TGTGCCAGCTCACCACAGTTGGTCTCGACCGGCGGGGAGCTGTTTTTT.

This sequence joins TRBV10-3 and TRBJ2-7; TRBD2 agrees at 11 bases. The J segment lost 6 bases and the V segment lost 2 bases, leaving 3 bases of the junction unmatched. Per germline, CDR1 ENHRY and CDR2 SYGVKD. CDR3 size: 14 residues. The CDR3 here is CAISEVGTSGEQYF. CDR3 nucleotides: TGTGCCATCAGTGAGGTAGGGACTAGCGGCGAGCAGTACTTC.

This clone was detected a few times. The rearrangement links TRBV11-1 to TRBJ2-7; 13 nucleotides line up with TRBD2. V lost 5 bases and J lost 4; bases outside the gene matches: 5. Germline values: CDR1 SGHAT, CDR2 FQDESV (reference sequence). The length of the CDR3 is 15 residues. DNA of the CDR3: TGTGCCAGCAGCAAAGGACTAGCGGGGGCTTACGAGCAGTACGTC. As protein: CASSKGLAGAYEQYV.

This clone was seen at least ten times. The chain employs TRBV21-1 and TRBJ1-5; TRBD1, as called in the table, went unchecked against the DNA. TRBV21-1 is termed a pseudogene. The CDR3 sequence is 14 residues long. The CDR3 DNA is TGTGCCAGCAGCCGGGACAGGGGGGATCAGCCCCAGCATTTT. It encodes CASSRDRGDQPQHF.

This clone was recorded once. The chain is built from TRBV5-1 and TRBJ2-1, with 10 bases that match TRBD1. Trimming took 4 bases from V and 5 from J; bases not matched to a gene: 9. The CDR3 runs 16 residues. CDR1 is SGHRS and CDR2 is YFSETQ in the germline V gene. For the CDR3, the DNA is TGCGCCAGCAGCCGAACACCGGGACAGGGGCACAATGAGCAGTTCTTC. It translates to CASSRTPGQGHNEQFF.

V and J are TRBV19 and TRBJ2-2; D is uncertain. Trimming left V 1 base short and J 6 bases short, with 6 bases between. This CDR3 spans 13 amino acids. Germline V gene lookup returns CDR1 LNHDA and CDR2 SQIVND (reference sequence). The CDR3 sequence: CASSIGIPGELFF. The CDR3 DNA reads as TGTGCCAGTAGTATAGGGATCCCCGGGGAGCTGTTTTTT. Using reference TRBV19 and TRBJ2-2 for the parts outside the CDR3, the full variable domain is DGGITQSPKYLFRKEGQNVTLSCEQNLNHDAMYWYRQDPGQGLRLIYYSQIVNDFQKGDIAEGYSVSREKKESFPLTVTSAQKNPTAFYLCASSIGIPGELFFGEGSRLTVL.

This clone appeared many times. This chain joins TRBV6-6 and TRBJ2-5; D is perhaps TRBD2 (5 bases). The CDR3 is 13 amino acids. Germline V gene sequence: CDR1 MNHNY, CDR2 SVGAGI (reference sequence). V was shortened by 7 bases and J by 1 base, with 10 bases between the two germline ends. The CDR3: CASKLDFQETQYF. The CDR3 bases are TGTGCCAGCAAATTGGACTTCCAAGAGACCCAGTACTTC.

The chain joins TRBV7-9 to TRBJ2-2; 7 positions match TRBD2. V shed 3 bases and J 6 bases; nucleotides not matched to a gene: 7. This CDR3 spans 15 amino acids. Germline-derived CDR1 and CDR2 are SEHNR and FQNEAQ (reference sequence). The DNA for the CDR3 is TGTGCCAGCAGCTTGCCGGGGGAGGGTTCCGGGGAGCTGTTTTTT. It codes for CASSLPGEGSGELFF.